Below, one T cell receptor beta chain is given with its context. Sequenced by immunoSEQ multiplex PCR; TCRdb stores in-frame clones only, minus some. The sample consists of approximately 200,000 clones, around 84% of them appearing once. The data were obtained in a study of blood T cell repertoires in COVID-19. The V and J ends lost 0 bases and 8 bases, in that order; junction bases with no gene match: 3. The CDR3 loop spans 16 amino acids. CDR1 and CDR2 from the germline V gene are ENHRY and SYGVKD. The sequence was obtained from a man between 40 and 49 years old who had recovered from COVID-19. Sequenced input: PBMCs or T cells enriched from blood (not recorded which). The chain has TRBV10-3 and TRBJ2-1, with TRBD2 identical over 14 bases. The CDR3 protein is CAISESGLAGGYEQFF. CDR3 nucleotide sequence: TGTGCCATCAGTGAGTCTGGACTAGCGGGAGGTTATGAGCAGTTCTTC.